Below are 21 T cell receptor beta chains sequenced from a single sample in a study of long-term antiretroviral therapy in people with HIV. They ran version v3.0 of the immunoSEQ assay at survey level. Assay used: immunoSEQ multiplex PCR; TCRdb lists only in-frame clones, some missing. The table lists fewer than 40,000 clones, less than 98% of them singletons, with about 3% in the top ten. The sample here was unsorted PBMCs, taken 6.9 years after starting antiretroviral therapy. These receptors all come from a man aged 25-45 years with HIV.

V usage is TRBV11-2 and J usage is TRBJ2-5; D gene ambiguous. The CDR3 contains 11 residues. Germline loops: CDR1 SGHAT, CDR2 FQNNGV. V was cut by 1 base and J by 5 bases, with 2 bases left in between. DNA of the CDR3: TGTGCCAGCAGCTTAGTCGAGACCCAGTACTTC. It codes for CASSLVETQYF. The full variable domain, rest sourced from reference TRBV11-2 and TRBJ2-5, is EAGVAQSPRYKIIEKRQSVAFWCNPISGHATLYWYQQILGQGPKLLIQFQNNGVVDDSQLPKDRFSAERLKGVDSTLKIQPAKLEDSAVYLCASSLVETQYFGPGTRLLVL.

This chain links TRBV9 with TRBJ1-3; the D gene is possibly TRBD1 (6 bases). Per the germline V gene, CDR1 is SGDLS and CDR2 is YYNGEE. The CDR3 is 15 amino acids. Trimming took off 0 bases at V and 0 bases at J, with 7 bases between the two ends. This chain's CDR3 is CASSVEGGSGNTIYF. CDR3 in DNA: TGTGCCAGCAGCGTAGAGGGGGGCTCTGGAAACACCATATATTTT.

The chain couples TRBV6-1 to TRBJ1-2; TRBD1 is a possible D gene (5 bases). The CDR3 is 15 amino acids. Looked up from germline, CDR1 is MNHNS and CDR2 is SASEGT. Trimming took off 7 bases at V and 4 bases at J, with 19 bases between the two ends. CDR3 in amino acids: CASIPQEAGSYGYTF. The CDR3, as DNA: TGTGCCAGCATCCCCCAGGAGGCAGGGAGCTATGGCTACACCTTC.

The chain joins TRBV6-4 to TRBJ2-1; D is unresolved. Germline loops: CDR1 MRHNA, CDR2 SNTAGT. The CDR3 totals 15 residues. V dropped 3 bases and J dropped 0 bases, with 9 bases sitting between them. The CDR3 bases are TGTGCCAGCAGTGAAGAACCGAGCTCCTACAATGAGCAGTTCTTC. It translates to CASSEEPSSYNEQFF.

This chain connects TRBV18 to TRBJ1-4; 7 bases map to TRBD1. The CDR3 consists of 15 residues. From germline, CDR1 is KGHSH and CDR2 LQKENI. V trimming: 5 bases; J trimming: 0 bases; junction bases outside the gene matches: 3. CDR3: CASSSTGATNEKLFF. The CDR3, as DNA: TGTGCCAGCTCATCCACAGGGGCAACTAATGAAAAACTGTTTTTT.

The chain employs TRBV7-2 and TRBJ1-1, with a weak D call TRBD1 (5 bases). Germline loops: CDR1 SGHTA, CDR2 FQGNSA. V was pared by 2 bases and J by 3 bases, with 7 bases between. The CDR3 is made up of 13 amino acids. The CDR3: CASSLIGDTEAFF. The DNA of the CDR3 is TGTGCCAGCAGCTTAATAGGGGACACTGAAGCTTTCTTT.

The V call is TRBV19, the J call TRBJ2-5; 8 bases fit TRBD1. This CDR3 is built from 13 residues. Per germline, CDR1 LNHDA and CDR2 SQIVND (reference sequence). V was pared by 5 bases and J by 3 bases, with 2 bases of the junction left unmatched. The CDR3 sequence is CASSGDRKETQYF. CDR3 DNA: TGTGCCAGTAGTGGGGACAGGAAAGAGACCCAGTACTTC.

J is TRBJ2-7 and V is TRBV7-3; TRBD2 matches 10 bases. The length of the CDR3 is 13 residues. CDR1 is SGHTA, CDR2 FQGTGA, per germline. V shed 5 bases, J shed 6 bases, and the junction held 4 bases outside the gene matches. CDR3 sequence: CASSPSGSREQYF. Here the CDR3 DNA reads TGTGCCAGCAGCCCTAGCGGGAGTCGCGAGCAGTACTTC.

This chain joins TRBV7-9 and TRBJ1-2; the D gene is possibly TRBD1 (6 bases). V was pared by 8 bases and J by 6 bases, with 10 bases between. The germline V gene encodes CDR1 SEHNR and CDR2 FQNEAQ (reference sequence). CDR3 size: 11 residues. The CDR3 is CASFSGDGYTF. The CDR3 nucleotides read TGTGCCAGCTTTTCAGGGGATGGCTACACCTTC.

The V gene is TRBV6-1, the J gene TRBJ2-4; D not resolved. The CDR3 contains 19 residues. Trimming removed 3 bases from V and 0 bases from J, with 21 bases in between. Looked up from germline, CDR1 is MNHNS and CDR2 is SASEGT. The CDR3 region is CASSDLVRSALGAKNIQYF. As DNA, the CDR3 is TGTGCCAGCAGTGACCTAGTTCGGTCGGCCTTAGGAGCCAAAAACATTCAGTACTTC.

This rearrangement joins TRBV4-1 to TRBJ2-7; TRBD1 matches at 7 bases. This CDR3 is built from 14 residues. The V gene end was trimmed by 4 bases and the J gene end by 4 bases; junction bases not matched to a gene: 7. Looked up from germline, CDR1 is MGHRA and CDR2 is YSYEKL. As DNA, the CDR3 is TGCGCCAGCAGCCCCCGGGACAGAGATTACGAGCAGTACTTC. Translated: CASSPRDRDYEQYF.

This chain connects TRBV7-8 to TRBJ2-3; D may be TRBD2 (7 bases). The CDR3 is made up of 18 amino acids. Trimming cost V 4 bases and J 2 bases, with 22 bases left between them. Germline V gene data show CDR1 as SGHVS and CDR2 as FQNEAQ. Here the CDR3 DNA reads TGTGCCAGCAGCTCAAACCGAGGGGGGAGGGGGGACACAGATACGCAGTATTTT. Translation gives CASSSNRGGRGDTDTQYF.

The chain has TRBV11-3 and TRBJ1-4; 10 positions agree with TRBD1. V gave up 4 bases and J gave up 4 bases; unmatched junction bases: 12. Germline CDR1 and CDR2: SGHNT and YENEEA. The CDR3 spans 18 residues. CDR3 sequence: CASSSLRDRGRVNEKLFF. Here the CDR3 DNA reads TGTGCCAGCAGCTCCCTCCGGGACAGGGGCAGGGTTAATGAAAAACTGTTTTTT.

This chain links TRBV28 with TRBJ1-5; 7 bases map to TRBD1. The CDR3 totals 13 residues. Germline V lookup: CDR1 MDHEN, CDR2 SYDVKM. V lost 6 bases to trimming and J lost 6 bases; unmatched junction nucleotides: 5. The chain's CDR3 is CASRTGVAQPQHF. The CDR3 DNA is TGTGCCAGCAGAACAGGGGTTGCTCAGCCCCAGCATTTT. The complete variable domain, with remaining parts taken from reference TRBV28 and TRBJ1-5, reads DVKVTQSSRYLVKRTGEKVFLECVQDMDHENMFWYRQDPGLGLRLIYFSYDVKMKEKGDIPEGYSVSREKKERFSLILESASTNQTSMYLCASRTGVAQPQHFGDGTRLSIL.

Comment on this clone: One end of the junction does not line up with germline, which may come from a read error. The chain joins TRBV2 to TRBJ2-5; D may be TRBD1 or TRBD2 (5 bases each). Germline V gene data show CDR1 as SNHLY and CDR2 as FYNNEI. This CDR3 has 14 residues. The CDR3 DNA reads TGTGTCAGCAGTGAAGGTGGGGGTGTAGAGACCCAGTACTTC. It is translated as CVSSEGGGVETQYF. The full variable domain, completed using reference TRBV2 and TRBJ2-5, is EPEVTQTPSHQVTQMGQEVILRCVPISNHLYFYWYRQILGQKVEFLVSFYNNEISEKSEIFDDQFSVERPDGSNFTLKIRSTKLEDSAMYFCVSSEGGGVETQYFGPGTRLLVL.

The chain links TRBV7-3 to TRBJ2-2; the D is unclear. Germline V gives CDR1 SGHTA, CDR2 FQGTGA. V was clipped by 0 bases and J by 9 bases, with 8 bases between them. The CDR3 runs 13 residues. CDR3 protein: CASSLTSSRELFF. The CDR3 DNA sequence: TGTGCCAGCAGCTTAACTTCCTCCCGGGAGCTGTTTTTT.

This clone was detected once. The DNA of the CDR3 is TGTGCCAGCATTAGTGATGAGCAGTTCTTC. Translating gives CASISDEQFF. The chain carries TRBV25-1 and TRBJ2-1, with D unclear. Trimming left V 7 bases short and J 8 bases short, with 6 bases between. From germline, CDR1 is MGHDK and CDR2 SYGVNS. CDR3 length: 10 residues.

V is TRBV27 and J is TRBJ2-5; 9 positions match TRBD1. The CDR3 has 17 residues. V lost 6 bases and J lost 5; bases outside the gene matches: 16. The germline V gene encodes CDR1 MNHEY and CDR2 SMNVEV (reference sequence). The CDR3 bases are TGTGCCAGCAGCTCTTCTCCGCCGGGACAGGGTAGTGAGACCCAGTACTTC. Its translation: CASSSSPPGQGSETQYF.

V usage is TRBV5-1 and J usage is TRBJ1-1; TRBD1 agrees at 9 bases. V shed 3 bases, J shed 6 bases, and the junction held 6 bases outside the gene matches. The CDR3 spans 14 residues. Germline loops: CDR1 SGHRS, CDR2 YFSETQ. The CDR3 is CASSSGRTGAEAFF. The DNA of the CDR3 is TGCGCCAGCAGCTCAGGGCGGACAGGGGCTGAAGCTTTCTTT. The full variable domain, rest sourced from reference TRBV5-1 and TRBJ1-1, is KAGVTQTPRYLIKTRGQQVTLSCSPISGHRSVSWYQQTPGQGLQFLFEYFSETQRNKGNFPGRFSGRQFSNSRSEMNVSTLELGDSALYLCASSSGRTGAEAFFGQGTRLTVV.

The CDR3, as DNA: TGTGCCAGCAGCTTGGAGGGGCAAGGTTCACCCCTCCACTTT. Its protein product is CASSLEGQGSPLHF. V usage is TRBV7-2 and J usage is TRBJ1-6, with D possibly TRBD1 on 5 matching bases. V was cut by 3 bases and J by 9 bases, with 12 bases left in between. Germline CDR1 reads SGHTA; CDR2 reads FQGNSA. The CDR3 covers 14 residues.

The chain couples TRBV4-2 to TRBJ1-1; D not resolved. The CDR3 sequence is 15 residues long. Trimming stripped 1 base from V and 1 base from J, with 10 bases between. Per the germline V gene, CDR1 is LGHNA and CDR2 is YNFKEQ. The CDR3 loop is CASSQGGRGNTEAFF. The CDR3 DNA is TGTGCCAGCAGCCAAGGTGGCCGCGGGAACACTGAAGCTTTCTTT.